The rows below give T cell receptor beta chains drawn from one sample of a study of T cells after yellow fever vaccination. TCRdb re-called the 5' RACE reads with MiXCR, one entry per CDR3 protein. The sample yields under 200,000 distinct CDR3 sequences, 9.5% to 11% seen once. The sequencing used CD8+ T cells sorted from PBMCs, collected 15 days after the yellow fever booster vaccination. The source of these receptors is a man aged 18 to 29 who received the YFV17D yellow fever vaccine. CDR3s include the opening cysteine and the closing phenylalanine or tryptophan. The D gene is left open where the match is weak. The size of a clone is reported for some rows only, either as once, few or many, or as a class for expanded clones.

d_call,j_call,clone_size,v_call,cdr3_aa,cdr3_nt
-,TRBJ2-1,few,TRBV14,CASSQYTGSSYNEQFF,TGTGCCAGCAGCCAATACACAGGGAGCTCCTACAATGAGCAGTTCTTC
-,TRBJ2-3,-,TRBV15,CATGRPDTQYF,TGTGCCACCGGTCGGCCAGATACGCAGTATTTT
-,TRBJ1-1,-,TRBV21-1,CASSKQDRVNTEAFF,TGTGCCAGCAGCAAACAGGACAGGGTGAACACTGAAGCTTTCTTT
-,TRBJ2-3,few,TRBV5-8,CASSLSLTRPTDTQYF,TGTGCCAGCAGCTTATCGCTCACGCGGCCCACAGATACGCAGTATTTT
-,TRBJ1-1,few,TRBV6-2/TRBV6-3,CASRLTYRGFTEAFF,TGTGCCAGCAGACTGACCTATAGGGGGTTCACTGAAGCTTTCTTT
-,TRBJ1-2,many,TRBV7-3,CASSQHRPDGAPGGYTF,TGTGCCAGCAGCCAACACCGCCCCGACGGGGCCCCCGGTGGCTACACCTTC
TRBD1,TRBJ1-1,-,TRBV5-6,CASSDGTAPNTEAFF,TGTGCCAGCAGCGATGGGACAGCGCCGAACACTGAAGCTTTCTTT
TRBD1,TRBJ2-1,-,TRBV2,CASSGDRERYNEQFF,TGTGCCAGCAGTGGGGACAGGGAGCGATACAATGAGCAGTTCTTC
-,TRBJ2-3,-,TRBV29-1,CSVGDKSSTDTQYF,TGCAGCGTTGGCGATAAATCTAGCACAGATACGCAGTATTTT
TRBD1,TRBJ2-3,many,TRBV3-1,CASSQRGQGYYDTQYF,TGTGCCAGCAGCCAACGGGGACAGGGATATTATGATACGCAGTATTTT
-,TRBJ1-1,many,TRBV7-9,CASSSMNTEAFF,TGTGCCAGCAGCTCCATGAACACTGAAGCTTTCTTT
-,TRBJ2-5,many,TRBV7-2,CASSLLLDPTF,TGTGCCAGCAGCTTGTTGCTTGACCCCACCTTC
TRBD1,TRBJ1-5,-,TRBV29-1,CSAIGQGWNQPQHF,TGCAGCGCGATTGGACAGGGTTGGAATCAGCCCCAGCATTTT
-,TRBJ1-5,-,TRBV4-1,CASSLRDASNQPQHF,TGCGCCAGCAGCCTCCGGGACGCTAGCAATCAGCCCCAGCATTTT
TRBD2,TRBJ2-1,-,TRBV7-9,CASSARLAGGLDEQFF,TGTGCCAGCAGCGCCCGACTAGCGGGGGGGCTGGATGAGCAGTTCTTC
-,TRBJ2-2,-,TRBV27,CASSLFARDLSNTGELFF,TGTGCCAGCAGTTTATTTGCCAGGGACCTCTCGAACACCGGGGAGCTGTTTTTT